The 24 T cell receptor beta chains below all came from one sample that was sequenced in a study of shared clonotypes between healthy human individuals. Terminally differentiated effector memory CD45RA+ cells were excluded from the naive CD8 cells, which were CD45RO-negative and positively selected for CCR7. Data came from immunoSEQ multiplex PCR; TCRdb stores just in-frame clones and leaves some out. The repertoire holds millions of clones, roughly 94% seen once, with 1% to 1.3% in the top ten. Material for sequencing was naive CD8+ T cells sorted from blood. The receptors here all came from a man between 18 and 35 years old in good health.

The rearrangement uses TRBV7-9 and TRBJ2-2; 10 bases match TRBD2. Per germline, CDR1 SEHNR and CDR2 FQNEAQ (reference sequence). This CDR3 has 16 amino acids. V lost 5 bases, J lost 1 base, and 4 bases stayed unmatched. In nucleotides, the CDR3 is TGTGCCAGCAGCCTAAGACTAGCGGGGAACACCGGGGAGCTGTTTTTT. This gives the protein CASSLRLAGNTGELFF.

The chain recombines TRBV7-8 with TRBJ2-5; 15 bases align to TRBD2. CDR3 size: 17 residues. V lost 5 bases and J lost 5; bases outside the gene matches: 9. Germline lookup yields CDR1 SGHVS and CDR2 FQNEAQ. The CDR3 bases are TGTGCCAGCAGCATCGGACTAGCGGGGGGGCCGGGGGAGACCCAGTACTTC. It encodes CASSIGLAGGPGETQYF.

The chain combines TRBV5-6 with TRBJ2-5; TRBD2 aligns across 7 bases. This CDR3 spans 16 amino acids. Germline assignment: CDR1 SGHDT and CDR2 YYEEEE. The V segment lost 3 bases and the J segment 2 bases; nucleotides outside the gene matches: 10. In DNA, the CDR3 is TGTGCCAGCAGCTGGGGGAGTGGGACTACTCAAGAGACCCAGTACTTC. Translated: CASSWGSGTTQETQYF.

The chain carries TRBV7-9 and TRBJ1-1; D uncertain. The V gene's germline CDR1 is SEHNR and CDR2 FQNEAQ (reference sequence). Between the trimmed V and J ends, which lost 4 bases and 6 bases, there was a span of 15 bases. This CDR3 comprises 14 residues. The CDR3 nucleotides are TGTGCCAGCAGCTCCCCTTTAAGTTCCCCTGAAGCTTTCTTT. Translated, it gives CASSSPLSSPEAFF.

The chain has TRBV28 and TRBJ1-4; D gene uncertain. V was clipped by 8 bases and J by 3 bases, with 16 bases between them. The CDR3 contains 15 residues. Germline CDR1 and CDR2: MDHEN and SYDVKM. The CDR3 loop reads CASHHKRQSNEKLFF. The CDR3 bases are TGTGCCAGCCACCATAAGAGGCAGTCTAATGAAAAACTGTTTTTT.

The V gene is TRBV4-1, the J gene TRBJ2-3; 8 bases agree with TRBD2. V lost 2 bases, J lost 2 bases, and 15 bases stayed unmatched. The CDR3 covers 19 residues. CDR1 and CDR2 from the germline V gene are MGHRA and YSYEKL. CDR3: CASSQISGVSLGTTDTQYF. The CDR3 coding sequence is TGCGCCAGCAGCCAAATTAGCGGGGTATCCTTAGGGACCACAGATACGCAGTATTTT.

DNA of the CDR3: TGCGCCAGCAGACTCACCACAGGGAGCGGGGAGCTGTTTTTT. This encodes CASRLTTGSGELFF. This chain connects TRBV5-1 to TRBJ2-2; maybe TRBD1 (6 bases). CDR1 and CDR2 from the germline V gene are SGHRS and YFSETQ. The CDR3 loop spans 14 amino acids. V was trimmed by 5 bases and J by 7 bases, leaving 15 bases between them.

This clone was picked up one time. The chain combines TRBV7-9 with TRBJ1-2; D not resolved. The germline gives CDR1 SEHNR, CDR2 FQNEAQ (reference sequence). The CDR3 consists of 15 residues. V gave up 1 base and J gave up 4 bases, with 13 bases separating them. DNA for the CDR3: TGTGCCAGCAGCTTAGAGAGAGGGCTCCCCTATGGCTACACCTTC. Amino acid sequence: CASSLERGLPYGYTF.

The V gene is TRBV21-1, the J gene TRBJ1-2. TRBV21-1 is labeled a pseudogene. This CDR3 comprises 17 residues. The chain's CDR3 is CASSTPSTRGREDGYTF. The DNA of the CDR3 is TGTGCCAGCAGCACCCCTAGTACTCGGGGCAGGGAGGATGGCTACACCTTC.

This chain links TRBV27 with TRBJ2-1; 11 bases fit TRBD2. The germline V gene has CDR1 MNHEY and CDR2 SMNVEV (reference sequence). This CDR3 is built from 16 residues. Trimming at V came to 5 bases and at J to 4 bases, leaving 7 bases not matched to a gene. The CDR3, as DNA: TGTGCCAGCAGTCAAGCCGGGACTAGCGGTTACAATGAGCAGTTCTTC. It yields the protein CASSQAGTSGYNEQFF.

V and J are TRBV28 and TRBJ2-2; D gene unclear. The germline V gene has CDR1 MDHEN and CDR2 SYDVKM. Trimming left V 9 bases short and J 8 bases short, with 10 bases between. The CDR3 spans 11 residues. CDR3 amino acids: CASQMGGELFF. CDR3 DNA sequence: TGTGCCAGTCAGATGGGGGGGGAGCTGTTTTTT.

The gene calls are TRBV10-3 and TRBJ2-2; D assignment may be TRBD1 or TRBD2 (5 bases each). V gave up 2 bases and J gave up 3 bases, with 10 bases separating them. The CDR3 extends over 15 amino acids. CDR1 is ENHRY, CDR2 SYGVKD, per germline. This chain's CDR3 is CAISEPGPYTGELFF. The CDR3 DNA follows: TGTGCCATCAGTGAGCCGGGACCTTACACCGGGGAGCTGTTTTTT.

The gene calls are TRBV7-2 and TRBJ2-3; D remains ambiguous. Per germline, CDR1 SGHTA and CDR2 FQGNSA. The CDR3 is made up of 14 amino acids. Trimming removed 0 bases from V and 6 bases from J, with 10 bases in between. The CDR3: CASSLAFGWDTQYF. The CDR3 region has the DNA TGTGCCAGCAGCTTAGCGTTTGGCTGGGATACGCAGTATTTT.

CDR3 in DNA: TGTGCCAGCACCCAGACCGGTGAAAAACTGTTTTTT. Amino acids: CASTQTGEKLFF. This sequence joins TRBV9 and TRBJ1-4; D remains unclear. V dropped 6 bases and J dropped 7 bases, with 10 bases sitting between them. CDR1 and CDR2 from the germline V gene are SGDLS and YYNGEE. The CDR3 length is 12 residues.

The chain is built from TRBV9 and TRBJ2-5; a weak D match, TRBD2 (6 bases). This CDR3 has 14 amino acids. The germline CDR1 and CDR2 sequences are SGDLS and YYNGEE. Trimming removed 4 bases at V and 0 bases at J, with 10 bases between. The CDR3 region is CASSLAGNQETQYF. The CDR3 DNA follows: TGTGCCAGCAGCCTGGCGGGGAACCAAGAGACCCAGTACTTC.

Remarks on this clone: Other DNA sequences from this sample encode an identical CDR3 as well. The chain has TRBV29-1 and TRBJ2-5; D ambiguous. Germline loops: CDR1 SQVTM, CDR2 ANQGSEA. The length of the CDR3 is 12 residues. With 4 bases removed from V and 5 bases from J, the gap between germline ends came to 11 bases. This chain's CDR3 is CSVVGQSETQYF. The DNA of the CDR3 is TGCAGCGTTGTCGGTCAAAGTGAGACCCAGTACTTC.

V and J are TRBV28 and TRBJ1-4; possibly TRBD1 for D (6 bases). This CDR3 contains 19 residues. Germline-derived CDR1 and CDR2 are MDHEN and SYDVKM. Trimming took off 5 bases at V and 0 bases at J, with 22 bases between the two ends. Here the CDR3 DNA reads TGTGCCAGCAGTCCAAGCCTCGGACAGCCCTCCGCAACTAATGAAAAACTGTTTTTT. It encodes CASSPSLGQPSATNEKLFF. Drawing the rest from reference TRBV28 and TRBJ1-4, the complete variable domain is DVKVTQSSRYLVKRTGEKVFLECVQDMDHENMFWYRQDPGLGLRLIYFSYDVKMKEKGDIPEGYSVSREKKERFSLILESASTNQTSMYLCASSPSLGQPSATNEKLFFGSGTQLSVL.

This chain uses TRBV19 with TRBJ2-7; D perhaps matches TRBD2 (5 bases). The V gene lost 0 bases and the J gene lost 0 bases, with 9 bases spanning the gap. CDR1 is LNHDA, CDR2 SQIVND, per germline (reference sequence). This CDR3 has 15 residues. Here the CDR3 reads CASSIDEGFSYEQYF. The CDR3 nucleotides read TGTGCCAGTAGTATAGACGAGGGATTCTCCTACGAGCAGTACTTC.

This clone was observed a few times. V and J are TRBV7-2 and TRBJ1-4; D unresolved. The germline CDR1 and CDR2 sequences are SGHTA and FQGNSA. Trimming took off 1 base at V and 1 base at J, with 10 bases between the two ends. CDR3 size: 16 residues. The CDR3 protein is CASSLDLVGTNEKLFF. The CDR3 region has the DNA TGTGCCAGCAGCTTAGATCTGGTGGGAACTAATGAAAAACTGTTTTTT.

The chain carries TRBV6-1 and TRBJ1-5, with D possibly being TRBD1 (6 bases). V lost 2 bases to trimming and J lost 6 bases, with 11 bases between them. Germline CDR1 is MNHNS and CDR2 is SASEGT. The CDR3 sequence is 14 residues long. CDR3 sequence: CASSERGVGQPQHF. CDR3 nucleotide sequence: TGTGCCAGCAGTGAAAGGGGGGTCGGTCAGCCCCAGCATTTT.

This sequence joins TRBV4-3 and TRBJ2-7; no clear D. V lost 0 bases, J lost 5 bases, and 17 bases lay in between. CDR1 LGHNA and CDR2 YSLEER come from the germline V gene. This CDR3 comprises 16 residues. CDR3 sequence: CASSQDRTDPVNEQYF. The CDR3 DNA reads TGCGCCAGCAGCCAAGATAGGACGGATCCTGTAAACGAGCAGTACTTC.

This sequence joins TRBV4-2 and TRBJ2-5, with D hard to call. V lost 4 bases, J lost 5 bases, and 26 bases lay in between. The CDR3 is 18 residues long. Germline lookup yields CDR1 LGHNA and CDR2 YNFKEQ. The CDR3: CASSLNFPGEGIGETQYF. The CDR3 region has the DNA TGTGCCAGCAGCCTGAACTTCCCTGGGGAAGGGATAGGGGAGACCCAGTACTTC.

For the CDR3, the DNA is TGTGCCAGCAGCGTAGCTGGCGGGAGCACCGTGGGGGATGAGCAGTTCTTC. This gives the protein CASSVAGGSTVGDEQFF. V is TRBV9 and J is TRBJ2-1; 7 positions agree with TRBD2. Germline CDR1 SGDLS, CDR2 YYNGEE. The CDR3 sequence is 17 residues long. The J segment lost 8 bases and the V segment lost 0 bases, leaving 14 bases of the junction unmatched.

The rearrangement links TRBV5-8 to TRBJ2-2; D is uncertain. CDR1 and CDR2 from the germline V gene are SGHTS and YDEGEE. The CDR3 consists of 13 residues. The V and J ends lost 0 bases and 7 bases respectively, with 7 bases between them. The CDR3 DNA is TGTGCCAGCAGCTTGGAGTTCAGCGGGGAGCTGTTTTTT. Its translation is CASSLEFSGELFF.